The 24 T cell receptor beta chains reported below all come from one sample, sequenced in a study of blood T cell repertoires in COVID-19. Clones were read by immunoSEQ multiplex PCR, and TCRdb kept only the in-frame ones, dropping some. There are some 500,000 clones in the sample; 88% occur only once, and 1.8% lies in the top ten. Input material: PBMCs or T cells enriched from blood (not recorded which). Every receptor here comes from a woman aged 40 to 50 who had recovered from COVID-19.

Comments on this clone: In the same sample, other DNA sequences code for this CDR3. This sequence joins TRBV27 and TRBJ1-2; 12 bases are a match to TRBD1. Germline V gives CDR1 MNHEY, CDR2 SMNVEV (reference sequence). The J segment lost 4 bases and the V segment lost 3 bases, leaving 3 bases of the junction unmatched. The CDR3 runs to 15 residues. The CDR3 nucleotides are TGTGCCAGCAGTTTGGGGACAGGGGGCGTCTATGGCTACACCTTC. It is translated as CASSLGTGGVYGYTF.

V is TRBV27 and J is TRBJ1-1, with D possibly matching TRBD1 (5 bases). Germline lookup yields CDR1 MNHEY and CDR2 SMNVEV (reference sequence). The CDR3 runs 16 residues. Trimming removed 1 base from V and 1 base from J, with 13 bases in between. In nucleotides, the CDR3 is TGTGCCAGCAGTTTATTCGGAGGGACGGGGAACACTGAAGCTTTCTTT. It is translated as CASSLFGGTGNTEAFF.

The rearrangement joins TRBV21-1 to TRBJ1-5; the D segment call TRBD1 is taken from the table without a DNA check. TRBV21-1 is classified as a pseudogene. CDR3 length: 15 residues. The CDR3 DNA follows: TGTGCCAGCAGCAAAGGCAGACAGGGGAATCAGCCCCAGCATTTT. Residues: CASSKGRQGNQPQHF.

V is TRBV7-2 and J is TRBJ2-5, with a tentative D call TRBD2 (5 bases). Germline CDR1 SGHTA, CDR2 FQGNSA. The ends were cut back, 3 bases at V and 2 bases at J, with 10 bases in the middle. The CDR3 contains 14 residues. The CDR3 nucleotides read TGTGCCAGCAGCTTCCAGACGGGACAAGAGACCCAGTACTTC. Its translation: CASSFQTGQETQYF.

The V call is TRBV10-2, the J call TRBJ1-5; D not resolved. V lost 2 bases and J lost 7, with 9 bases in between. The CDR3 sequence is 13 residues long. Germline V CDR1 and CDR2: WSHSY, SAAADI. DNA of the CDR3: TGCGCCAGCAGTGAGGAGGGCGGGCAGCCCCAGCATTTT. It encodes CASSEEGGQPQHF.

This chain links TRBV19 with TRBJ2-7, with 10 bases lining up with TRBD1. V lost 5 bases, J lost 0 bases, and 10 bases stayed unmatched. This CDR3 is built from 17 residues. Germline CDR1 reads LNHDA; CDR2 reads SQIVND (reference sequence). The CDR3 protein is CASSGQGGLNNSYEQYF. CDR3 DNA sequence: TGTGCCAGTAGTGGACAGGGGGGATTAAACAACTCCTACGAGCAGTACTTC.

J is TRBJ2-2 and V is TRBV6-4, with D possibly matching TRBD1 (6 bases). V lost 4 bases, J lost 0 bases, and 9 bases lay in between. The CDR3 length is 15 residues. Germline V gene lookup returns CDR1 MRHNA and CDR2 SNTAGT. CDR3 in DNA: TGTGCCAGCAGTGCAAACAGGGCGAACACCGGGGAGCTGTTTTTT. Translating it yields CASSANRANTGELFF.

This clone was counted between two and nine times. The genes are TRBV27 and TRBJ1-4, with 7 bases that match TRBD1. Losses at the gene ends were 6 bases for V and 8 bases for J; bases not matched to a gene: 9. This CDR3 is built from 14 residues. In germline, CDR1 is MNHEY, CDR2 SMNVEV (reference sequence). In nucleotides, the CDR3 is TGTGCCAGCAGGCCACAGGGGAAAGGAGAAAAACTGTTTTTT. Translated, it gives CASRPQGKGEKLFF.

This clone was detected a few times. This rearrangement joins TRBV12-5 to TRBJ1-1; 7 bases match TRBD1. J lost 10 bases, V lost 0 bases, and 5 bases had no gene match. This CDR3 has 13 amino acids. Germline loops: CDR1 LGHNT, CDR2 FRNRAP. CDR3 residues: CASGLVAGGRAFF. CDR3 nucleotides: TGTGCTAGTGGTTTGGTGGCAGGGGGACGAGCTTTCTTT.

This clone was counted a few times. The chain joins TRBV10-1 to TRBJ2-5; the D gene is possibly TRBD2 (5 bases). The CDR3 totals 14 residues. V gave up 3 bases and J gave up 5 bases, with 13 bases separating them. Germline assignment: CDR1 WNHNN and CDR2 SYGVQD (reference sequence). This CDR3 reads CASSEVGVPETQYF. In nucleotides, the CDR3 is TGCGCCAGCAGTGAAGTCGGGGTCCCGGAGACCCAGTACTTC.

The CDR3 nucleotides are TGCAGCGTAAGCACCAGGGGGCTCTTTGAGCAGTACTTC. Translated, it gives CSVSTRGLFEQYF. The genes are TRBV29-1 and TRBJ2-7, with 8 bases lining up with TRBD1. The germline V gene encodes CDR1 SQVTM and CDR2 ANQGSEA. J gave up 7 bases and V 6 bases, and 11 bases lay outside the gene matches. CDR3 size: 13 residues.

CDR3 DNA sequence: TGTGCCAGCAGGCCGTGGACTAGCGGGACGGATACGCAGTATTTT. Protein product: CASRPWTSGTDTQYF. The V and J genes are TRBV6-5 and TRBJ2-3; 12 positions match TRBD2. Germline-derived CDR1 and CDR2 are MNHEY and SVGAGI. The V and J ends lost 6 bases and 6 bases, in that order; junction bases with no gene match: 7. The CDR3 runs 15 residues.

The chain combines TRBV19 with TRBJ2-1; TRBD2 matches 10 bases. The junction had 9 bases not matched to a gene; V was cut back by 4 bases and J by 6 bases. Germline V gene lookup returns CDR1 LNHDA and CDR2 SQIVND (reference sequence). CDR3 length: 16 amino acids. The CDR3 bases are TGTGCCAGTAGTACCCACGGGACTAGCGCTTTCAATGAGCAGTTCTTC. Its protein is CASSTHGTSAFNEQFF.

The V and J genes are TRBV18 and TRBJ1-1; 8 nucleotides match TRBD1. The CDR3 is 13 residues long. The J segment lost 13 bases and the V segment lost 6 bases, leaving 13 bases of the junction unmatched. The germline V gene has CDR1 KGHSH and CDR2 LQKENI. CDR3 residues: CASSRQGLTLVFF. DNA for the CDR3: TGTGCCAGCTCGCGACAGGGGCTAACTTTGGTTTTCTTT.

This chain connects TRBV27 to TRBJ1-2; 7 bases are a match to TRBD1. V lost 10 bases to trimming and J lost 8 bases; unmatched junction nucleotides: 13. The CDR3 is 13 amino acids. Germline V gives CDR1 MNHEY, CDR2 SMNVEV (reference sequence). As DNA, the CDR3 is TGTGCCACCAATGCCAGGGGGAAAGGGGGCTACACCTTC. Amino acids: CATNARGKGGYTF.

The chain employs TRBV2 and TRBJ1-5; D call uncertain. This CDR3 has 14 amino acids. V lost 4 bases, J lost 2 bases, and 9 bases lay in between. Per the germline V gene, CDR1 is SNHLY and CDR2 is FYNNEI. The CDR3 reads CASSGRRGNQPQHF. CDR3 coding DNA: TGTGCCAGCAGTGGACGGCGGGGCAATCAGCCCCAGCATTTT. The entire variable domain, with the rest obtained from reference TRBV2 and TRBJ1-5, is as follows: EPEVTQTPSHQVTQMGQEVILRCVPISNHLYFYWYRQILGQKVEFLVSFYNNEISEKSEIFDDQFSVERPDGSNFTLKIRSTKLEDSAMYFCASSGRRGNQPQHFGDGTRLSIL.

V gene TRBV11-2 combines with J gene TRBJ1-2, with 7 bases fitting TRBD1. Germline V gives CDR1 SGHAT, CDR2 FQNNGV. CDR3 length equals 15 residues. V shed 2 bases, J shed 7 bases, and the junction held 10 bases outside the gene matches. DNA for the CDR3: TGTGCCAGCAGCTTACTTACAGGGGACGACTCTGGCTACACCTTC. Its translation: CASSLLTGDDSGYTF.

This clone is a singleton in its sample. CDR3 bases: TGTGCCAGCAGACAGGGACCCTACGAGCAGTACTTC. Protein: CASRQGPYEQYF. The gene calls are TRBV27 and TRBJ2-7, with D possibly being TRBD1 (6 bases). Trimming removed 6 bases from V and 2 bases from J, with 8 bases in between. Germline V gene sequence: CDR1 MNHEY, CDR2 SMNVEV (reference sequence). This CDR3 has 12 amino acids.

Written as DNA, the CDR3 is TGTGCCAGCAGCTTAGGCGGAGGGACGCTCTACAATGAGCAGTTCTTC. Its protein is CASSLGGGTLYNEQFF. This chain uses TRBV7-2 with TRBJ2-1, with D possibly matching TRBD2 (6 bases). The CDR3 sequence is 16 residues long. Germline V CDR1 and CDR2: SGHTA, FQGNSA. V gave up 1 base and J gave up 3 bases, with 13 bases separating them.

This clone occurred once. This chain links TRBV27 with TRBJ1-4; 12 bases map to TRBD1. V was pared by 5 bases and J by 4 bases, with 8 bases of the junction left unmatched. Germline CDR1 MNHEY, CDR2 SMNVEV (reference sequence). This CDR3 is built from 17 residues. The CDR3 DNA is TGTGCCAGCAGTAATACGGGACAGGGGGCGTATAATGAAAAACTGTTTTTT. Translation gives CASSNTGQGAYNEKLFF.

The J gene is TRBJ1-2, the V gene TRBV20-1; D is unresolved. Germline V gives CDR1 DFQATT, CDR2 SNEGSKA (reference sequence). V was clipped by 0 bases and J by 7 bases, with 6 bases between them. The CDR3 has 11 amino acids. In nucleotides, the CDR3 is TGCAGTGCTAGAGATCATAGTGGCTACACCTTC. Amino acid sequence: CSARDHSGYTF.

This rearrangement joins TRBV18 to TRBJ1-1, with TRBD1 matching 11 bases. Germline V gives CDR1 KGHSH, CDR2 LQKENI. Trimming removed 3 bases from V and 6 bases from J; junction bases left unmatched: 0. The CDR3 is 13 amino acids. In nucleotides, the CDR3 is TGTGCCAGCTCACCGGGACAGGGGGCTGAAGCTTTCTTT. Translating it yields CASSPGQGAEAFF.

The chain links TRBV24-1 to TRBJ2-5; TRBD2 agrees at 9 bases. The CDR3 has 16 amino acids. After removal of 2 bases from V and 4 bases from J, the junction contained 7 bases not matched to a gene. Germline assignment: CDR1 KGHDR and CDR2 SFDVKD. The CDR3 region has the DNA TGTGCCACCAGTGATTCTGTAGCGGGAGCAGTAGAGACCCAGTACTTC. Its protein is CATSDSVAGAVETQYF.

A word on this clone: Relative to the germline gene, one junction end is altered; a read error may explain this. In DNA form, the CDR3 reads TGTGCTAGCAGCTTAACTTTTACCGGACAGGGCGGGAGCACCGGGGAGCTGTTTTTT. This codes for CASSLTFTGQGGSTGELFF. The chain couples TRBV7-7 to TRBJ2-2, with a weak D call TRBD1 (8 bases). Germline V gene data show CDR1 as SSHAT and CDR2 as FNYEAQ (reference sequence). The CDR3 runs 19 residues.